This T cell receptor beta chain was observed in a study of blood T cell dynamics during melanoma immunotherapy. Study-level information: Metastatic melanoma patients received first-line pembrolizumab or nivolumab plus ipilimumab. Study-wide points: Disease-control patients' PBMC repertoires became either more clonal or more diverse at W3.

Time point: pre-treatment baseline. Of note for this clone: What it binds is not known.

The CDR3 spans 13 residues. V dropped 2 bases and J dropped 4 bases, with 8 bases sitting between them. Per the germline V gene, CDR1 is MDHEN and CDR2 is SYDVKM. Each bulk PBMC sample had roughly 350 ng DNA loaded. Sequencing used immunoSEQ multiplex PCR; TCRdb keeps in-frame clones, though not all of them. Of approximately 9,700 clones in the sample, 89% were seen once. The chain links TRBV28 to TRBJ1-2; D ambiguous. The receptor was derived from a human donor with melanoma. The sequencing used blood, collected from a patient treated with checkpoint blockade. The CDR3 spells CASSLELPYGYTF. Written as DNA, the CDR3 is TGTGCCAGCAGTTTAGAGCTCCCCTATGGCTACACCTTC.